The text below deals with one T cell receptor beta chain. Its antigen is not known. The sample is drawn from a study of regulatory dendritic cells for organ transplantation. Study observations and caveats: Naive T cells showed high diversity, memory cells less, memory CD8+ least. Alloreactive memory CD8+ T cell pools varied considerably between individuals. The most alloreactive TCR clonotypes were found in resting memory CD8+ cells. Regulatory dendritic cells appeared to expand memory CD8+ clones less than mature ones.

The CDR3 extends over 14 amino acids. The ends lost 8 bases at V and 7 bases at J; junction bases unmatched: 12. CDR1 and CDR2 from the germline V gene are MNHEY and SVGAGI. Repertoires were generated with immunoSEQ multiplex PCR, while TCRdb's copy carries only in-frame clones and drops some. The sample gives about 29,000 clones, about four fifths of which show up once; 0.1% is in the top ten. V and J are TRBV6-5 and TRBJ2-7; TRBD1 matches at 9 bases. This receptor was taken from a human donor in good health. Sequenced input: naive CD4+ T cells from blood. Regarding subset: CD45RA+ naive T cells. The CDR3 loop is CASQVATGGREQYF. CDR3 DNA sequence: TGTGCCAGCCAAGTTGCGACAGGGGGTCGGGAGCAGTACTTC.